This T cell receptor (beta chain) was captured in a study of blood T cell repertoires in COVID-19. Study at large: Whether acute or convalescent, the COVID-19 samples came from the United States, Italy and Spain.

Here immunoSEQ multiplex PCR was the method, and the copy in TCRdb shows in-frame clones only, minus some. The sample shows roughly 390,000 clones, more than 70% of them seen only once. Seattle patients were enrolled during active infection and followed longitudinally. The clonotype was recovered from a woman in her twenties or thirties with COVID-19, enrolled during active disease. The material sequenced was peripheral blood.

CDR3 residues: CASSVTRAGWNSPLHF. The DNA of the CDR3 is TGCGCCAGCAGCGTAACTCGGGCAGGGTGGAATTCACCCCTCCACTTT. The V call is TRBV5-1, the J call TRBJ1-6; tentative D call: TRBD1 (5 bases). This CDR3 spans 16 amino acids. The germline CDR1 and CDR2 sequences are SGHRS and YFSETQ. Trimming removed 4 bases from V and 7 bases from J, with 18 bases in between. Full variable domain (missing parts from reference TRBV5-1 and TRBJ1-6): KAGVTQTPRYLIKTRGQQVTLSCSPISGHRSVSWYQQTPGQGLQFLFEYFSETQRNKGNFPGRFSGRQFSNSRSEMNVSTLELGDSALYLCASSVTRAGWNSPLHFGNGTRLTVT.